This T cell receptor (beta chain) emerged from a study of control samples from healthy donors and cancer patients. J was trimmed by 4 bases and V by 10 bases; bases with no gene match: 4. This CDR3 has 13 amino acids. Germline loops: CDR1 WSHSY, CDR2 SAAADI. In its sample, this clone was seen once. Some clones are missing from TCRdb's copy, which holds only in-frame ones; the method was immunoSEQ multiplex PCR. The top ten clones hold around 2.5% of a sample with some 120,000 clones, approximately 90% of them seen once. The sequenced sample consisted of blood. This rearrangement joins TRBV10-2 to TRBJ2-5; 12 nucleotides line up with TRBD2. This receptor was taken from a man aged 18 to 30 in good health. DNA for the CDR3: TGCGCCACCTCGACTAGCGGGAGAGAGACCCAGTACTTC. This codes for CATSTSGRETQYF.